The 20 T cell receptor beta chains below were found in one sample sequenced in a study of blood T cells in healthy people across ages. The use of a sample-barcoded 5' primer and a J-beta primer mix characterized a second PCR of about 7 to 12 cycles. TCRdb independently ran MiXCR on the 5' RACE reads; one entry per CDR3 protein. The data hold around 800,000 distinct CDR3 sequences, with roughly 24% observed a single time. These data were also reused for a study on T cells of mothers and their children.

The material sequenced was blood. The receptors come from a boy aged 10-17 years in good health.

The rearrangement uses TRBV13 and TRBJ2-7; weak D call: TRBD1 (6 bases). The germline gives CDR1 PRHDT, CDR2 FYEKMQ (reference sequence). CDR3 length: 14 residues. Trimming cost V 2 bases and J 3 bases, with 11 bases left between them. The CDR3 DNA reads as TGTGCCAGCAGCTTACGGGACAAGGACTACGAGCAGTACTTC. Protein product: CASSLRDKDYEQYF.

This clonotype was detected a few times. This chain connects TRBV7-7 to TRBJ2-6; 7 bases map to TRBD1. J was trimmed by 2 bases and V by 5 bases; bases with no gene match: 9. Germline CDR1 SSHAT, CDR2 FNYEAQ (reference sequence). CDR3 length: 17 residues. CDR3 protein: CASSPTSGTAGANVLTF. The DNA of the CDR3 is TGTGCCAGCAGCCCTACTTCCGGGACAGCTGGGGCCAACGTCCTGACTTTC.

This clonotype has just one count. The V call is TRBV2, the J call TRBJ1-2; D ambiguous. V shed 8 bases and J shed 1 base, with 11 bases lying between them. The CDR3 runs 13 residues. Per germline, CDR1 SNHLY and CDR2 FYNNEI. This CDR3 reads CASEHTDNYGYTF. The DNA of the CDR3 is TGTGCCAGCGAACACACGGATAACTATGGCTACACCTTC.

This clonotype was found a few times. The CDR3 reads CSATLAGGQVRETQYF. As DNA, the CDR3 is TGCAGTGCCACCTTAGCGGGGGGGCAAGTGAGAGAGACCCAGTACTTC. The rearrangement links TRBV20-1 to TRBJ2-5; 11 bases fit TRBD2. Germline V gene sequence: CDR1 DFQATT, CDR2 SNEGSKA (reference sequence). The CDR3 loop spans 16 amino acids. V lost 6 bases, J lost 4 bases, and 13 bases stayed unmatched.

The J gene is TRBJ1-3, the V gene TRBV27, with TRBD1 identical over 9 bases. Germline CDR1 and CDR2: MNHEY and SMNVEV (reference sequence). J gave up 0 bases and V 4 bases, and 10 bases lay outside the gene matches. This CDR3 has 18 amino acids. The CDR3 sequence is CASSSTGGWANSGNTIYF. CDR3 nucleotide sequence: TGTGCCAGCAGTTCTACAGGGGGCTGGGCGAACTCTGGAAACACCATATATTTT.

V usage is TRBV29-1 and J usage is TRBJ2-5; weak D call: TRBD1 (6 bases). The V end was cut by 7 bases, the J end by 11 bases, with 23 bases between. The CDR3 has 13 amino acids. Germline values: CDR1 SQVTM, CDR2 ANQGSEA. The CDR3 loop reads CSARTAEAGEQYF. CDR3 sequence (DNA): TGCAGCGCCAGGACCGCCGAGGCAGGGGAGCAGTACTTC.

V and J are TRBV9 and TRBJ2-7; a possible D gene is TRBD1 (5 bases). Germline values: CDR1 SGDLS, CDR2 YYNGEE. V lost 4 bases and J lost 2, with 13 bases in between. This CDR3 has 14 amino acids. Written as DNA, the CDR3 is TGTGCCAGCAGCACTCCAAGGGGTCCCTACGAGCAGTACTTC. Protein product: CASSTPRGPYEQYF.

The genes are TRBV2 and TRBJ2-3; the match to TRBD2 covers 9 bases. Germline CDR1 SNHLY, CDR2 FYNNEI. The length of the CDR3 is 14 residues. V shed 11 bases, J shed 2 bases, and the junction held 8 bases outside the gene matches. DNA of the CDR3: TGTGCCTGTAGACTAGCGGTCTACACAGATACGCAGTATTTT. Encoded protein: CACRLAVYTDTQYF.

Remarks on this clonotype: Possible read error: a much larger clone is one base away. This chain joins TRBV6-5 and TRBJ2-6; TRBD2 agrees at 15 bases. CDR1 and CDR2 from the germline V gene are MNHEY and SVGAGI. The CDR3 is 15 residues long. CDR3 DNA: TGTGCCGGCAGTTACTGGACTAGCGGGGGGGACGTCCTGACTTTC. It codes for CAGSYWTSGGDVLTF.

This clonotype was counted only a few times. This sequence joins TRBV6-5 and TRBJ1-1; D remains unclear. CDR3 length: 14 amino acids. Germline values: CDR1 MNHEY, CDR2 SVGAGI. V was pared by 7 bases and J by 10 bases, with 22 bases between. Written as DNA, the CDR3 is TGTGCCAGCACCCGCTCTGGACCGGGAGAGAGAGCTTTCTTT. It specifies CASTRSGPGERAFF.

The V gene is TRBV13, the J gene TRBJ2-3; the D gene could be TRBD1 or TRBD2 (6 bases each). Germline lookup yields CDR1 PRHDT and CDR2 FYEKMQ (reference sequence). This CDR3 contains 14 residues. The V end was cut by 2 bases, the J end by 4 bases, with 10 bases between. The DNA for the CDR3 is TGTGCCAGCAGCTTAAGGGGGGAAGCAGATACGCAGTATTTT. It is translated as CASSLRGEADTQYF.

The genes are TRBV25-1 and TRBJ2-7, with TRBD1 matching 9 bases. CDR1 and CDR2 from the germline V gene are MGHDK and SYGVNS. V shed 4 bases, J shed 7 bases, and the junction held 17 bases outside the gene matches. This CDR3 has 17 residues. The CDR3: CASSVQASGTGSPEQYF. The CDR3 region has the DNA TGTGCCAGCAGTGTTCAGGCTTCCGGGACAGGGTCGCCAGAGCAGTACTTC.

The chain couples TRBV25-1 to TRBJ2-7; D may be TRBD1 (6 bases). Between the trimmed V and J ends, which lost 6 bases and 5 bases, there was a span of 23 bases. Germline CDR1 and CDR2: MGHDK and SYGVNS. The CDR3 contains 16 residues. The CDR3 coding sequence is TGTGCCAGCAGCCCCCCGACTGCCAGGGGCGGCCACGAGCAGTACTTC. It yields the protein CASSPPTARGGHEQYF.

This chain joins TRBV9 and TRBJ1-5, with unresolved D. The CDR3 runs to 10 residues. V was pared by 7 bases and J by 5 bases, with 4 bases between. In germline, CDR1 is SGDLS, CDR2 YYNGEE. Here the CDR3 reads CASSYQPQHF. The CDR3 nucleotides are TGTGCCAGCTCATATCAGCCCCAGCATTTT.

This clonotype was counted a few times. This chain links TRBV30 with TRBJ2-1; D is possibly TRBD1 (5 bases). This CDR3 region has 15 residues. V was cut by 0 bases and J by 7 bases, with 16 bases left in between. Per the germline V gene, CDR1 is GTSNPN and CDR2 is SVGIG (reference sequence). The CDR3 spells CAWSVGSRVGNEQFF. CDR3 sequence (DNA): TGTGCCTGGAGTGTAGGTAGCAGGGTGGGGAATGAGCAGTTCTTC.

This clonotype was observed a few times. The CDR3 loop reads CASSPDRVRVDTQYF. Here the CDR3 DNA reads TGTGCCAGCAGTCCCGACAGGGTAAGGGTGGATACGCAGTATTTT. This sequence joins TRBV6-5 and TRBJ2-3, with 7 positions matching TRBD1. This CDR3 is 15 amino acids long. The ends lost 5 bases at V and 6 bases at J; junction bases unmatched: 11. CDR1 is MNHEY, CDR2 SVGAGI, per germline.

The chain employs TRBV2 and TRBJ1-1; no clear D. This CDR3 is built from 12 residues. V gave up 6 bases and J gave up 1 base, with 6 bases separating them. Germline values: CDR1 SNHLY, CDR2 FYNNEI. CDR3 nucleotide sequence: TGTGCCAGCAGGCCCGGGAACACTGAAGCTTTCTTT. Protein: CASRPGNTEAFF.

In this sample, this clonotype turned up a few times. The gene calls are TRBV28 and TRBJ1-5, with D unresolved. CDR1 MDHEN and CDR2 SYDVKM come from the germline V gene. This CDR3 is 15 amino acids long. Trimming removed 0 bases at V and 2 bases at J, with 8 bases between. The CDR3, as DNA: TGTGCCAGCAGTTTATGGCTGGGAGGCAATCAGCCCCAGCATTTT. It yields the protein CASSLWLGGNQPQHF.

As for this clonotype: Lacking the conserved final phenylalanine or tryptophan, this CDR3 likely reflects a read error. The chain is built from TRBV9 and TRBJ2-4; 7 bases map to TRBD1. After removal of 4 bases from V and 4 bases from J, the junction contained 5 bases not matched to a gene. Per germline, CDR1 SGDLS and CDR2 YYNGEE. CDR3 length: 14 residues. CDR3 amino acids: CASSPAGGKNIQYV. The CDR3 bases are TGTGCCAGCAGCCCAGCAGGGGGAAAAAACATTCAGTACGTC.

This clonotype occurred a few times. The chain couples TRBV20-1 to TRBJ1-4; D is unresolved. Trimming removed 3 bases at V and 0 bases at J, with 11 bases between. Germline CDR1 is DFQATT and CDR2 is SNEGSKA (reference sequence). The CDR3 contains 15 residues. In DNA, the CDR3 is TGCAGTGCTAGGTCGAGAAATCCAACTAATGAAAAACTGTTTTTT. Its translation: CSARSRNPTNEKLFF.